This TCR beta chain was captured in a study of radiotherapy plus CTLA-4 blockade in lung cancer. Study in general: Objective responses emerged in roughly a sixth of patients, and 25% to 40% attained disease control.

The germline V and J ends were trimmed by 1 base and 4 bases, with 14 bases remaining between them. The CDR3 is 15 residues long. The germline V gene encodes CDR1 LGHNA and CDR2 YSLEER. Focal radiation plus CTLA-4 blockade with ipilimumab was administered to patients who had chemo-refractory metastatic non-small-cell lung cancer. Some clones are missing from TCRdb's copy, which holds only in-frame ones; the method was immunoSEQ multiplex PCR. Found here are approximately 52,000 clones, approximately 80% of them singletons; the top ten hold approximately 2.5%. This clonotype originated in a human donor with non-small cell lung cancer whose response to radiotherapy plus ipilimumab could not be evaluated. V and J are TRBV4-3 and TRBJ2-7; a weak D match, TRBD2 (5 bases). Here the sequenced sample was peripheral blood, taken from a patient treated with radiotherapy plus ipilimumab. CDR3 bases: TGCGCCAGCAGCCAAGCCCCGGCGGGCGGGTACGAGCAGTACTTC. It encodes CASSQAPAGGYEQYF.